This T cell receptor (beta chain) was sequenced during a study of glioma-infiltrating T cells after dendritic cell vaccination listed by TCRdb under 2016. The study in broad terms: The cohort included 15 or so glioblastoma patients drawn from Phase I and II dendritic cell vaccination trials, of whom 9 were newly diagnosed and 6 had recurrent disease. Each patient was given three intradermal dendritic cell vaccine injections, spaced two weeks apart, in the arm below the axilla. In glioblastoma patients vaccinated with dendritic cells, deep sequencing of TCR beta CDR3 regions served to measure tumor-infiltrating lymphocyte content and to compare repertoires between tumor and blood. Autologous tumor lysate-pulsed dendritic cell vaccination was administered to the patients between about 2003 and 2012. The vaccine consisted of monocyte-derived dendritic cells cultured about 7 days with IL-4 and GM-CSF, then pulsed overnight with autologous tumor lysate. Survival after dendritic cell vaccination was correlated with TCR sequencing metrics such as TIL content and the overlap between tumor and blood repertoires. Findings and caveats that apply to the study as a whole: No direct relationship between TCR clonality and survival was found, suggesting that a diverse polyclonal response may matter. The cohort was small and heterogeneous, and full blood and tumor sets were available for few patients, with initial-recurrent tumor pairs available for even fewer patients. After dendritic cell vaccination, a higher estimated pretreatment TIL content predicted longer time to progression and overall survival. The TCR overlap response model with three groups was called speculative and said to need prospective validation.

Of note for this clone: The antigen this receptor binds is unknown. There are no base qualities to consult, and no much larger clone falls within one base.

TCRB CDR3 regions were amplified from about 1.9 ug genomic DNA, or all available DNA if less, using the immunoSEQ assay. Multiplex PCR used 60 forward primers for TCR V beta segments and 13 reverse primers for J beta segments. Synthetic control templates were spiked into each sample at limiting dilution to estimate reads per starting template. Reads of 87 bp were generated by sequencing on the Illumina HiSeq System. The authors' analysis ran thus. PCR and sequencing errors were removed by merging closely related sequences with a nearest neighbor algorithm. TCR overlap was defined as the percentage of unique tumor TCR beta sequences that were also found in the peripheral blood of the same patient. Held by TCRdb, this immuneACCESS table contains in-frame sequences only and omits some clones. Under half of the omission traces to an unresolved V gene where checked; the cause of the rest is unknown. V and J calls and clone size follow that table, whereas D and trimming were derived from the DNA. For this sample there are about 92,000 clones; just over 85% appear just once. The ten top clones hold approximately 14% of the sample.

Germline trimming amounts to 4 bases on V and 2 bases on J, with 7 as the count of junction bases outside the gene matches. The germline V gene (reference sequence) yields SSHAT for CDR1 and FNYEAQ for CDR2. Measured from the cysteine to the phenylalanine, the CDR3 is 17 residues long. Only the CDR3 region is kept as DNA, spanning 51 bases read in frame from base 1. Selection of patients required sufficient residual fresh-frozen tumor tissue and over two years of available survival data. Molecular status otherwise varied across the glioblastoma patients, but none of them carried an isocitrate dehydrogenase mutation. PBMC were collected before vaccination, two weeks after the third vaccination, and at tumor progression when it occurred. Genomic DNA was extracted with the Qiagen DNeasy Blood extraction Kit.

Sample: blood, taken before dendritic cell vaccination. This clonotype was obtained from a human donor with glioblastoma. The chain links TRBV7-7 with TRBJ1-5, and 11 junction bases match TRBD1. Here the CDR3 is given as CASSSGDRGYGNQPQHF. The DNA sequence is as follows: TGTGCCAGCAGCTCCGGGGACAGGGGGTATGGCAATCAGCCCCAGCATTTT.